This TCR beta chain came from a study of blood T cell repertoires in COVID-19. On the study more broadly: There were acute and convalescent COVID-19 samples, and they came from the United States, Italy and Spain. PBMCs, B-cell-depleted T cells, or T cells provided the cDNA or gDNA that made up the material.

Looked up from germline, CDR1 is SGHRS and CDR2 is YFSETQ. The CDR3 is 14 residues long. Unmatched junction bases numbered 1, after V lost 0 bases and J lost 2 bases. Source study methods: How many nucleated cells were present was estimated from reference gene primer amplification. Sequencing used immunoSEQ multiplex PCR; TCRdb keeps in-frame clones, though not all of them. V and J calls and clone size are copied from that table; D and trimming were computed from the DNA. This sample has 150,000 to 200,000 clones, with around 76% found just once. The V and J genes are TRBV5-1 and TRBJ2-5, with TRBD1 matching 7 bases. This TCR derives from a woman between 65 and 79 years old with acute or convalescent COVID-19. The sample was peripheral blood. This chain's CDR3 is CASSLGQGQETQYF. As DNA, the CDR3 is TGCGCCAGCAGCTTGGGACAGGGTCAAGAGACCCAGTACTTC.